The 7 T cell receptor beta chains below all came from one sample that was sequenced in a study of STAT5B mutations in CD4+ large granular lymphocyte leukemia. Sequenced by immunoSEQ multiplex PCR; TCRdb stores in-frame clones only, minus some. This table has around 29,000 clones, 65% to 85% appearing once. The sample comprised CD4+ T cells from blood buffy coats. These receptors all come from a human donor in good health.

This clone was seen a few times. The J gene is TRBJ1-2, the V gene TRBV6-5; D is possibly TRBD1 (6 bases). This CDR3 region has 15 residues. CDR1 is MNHEY and CDR2 is SVGAGI in the germline V gene. The V and J ends lost 5 bases and 2 bases respectively, with 15 bases between them. The CDR3 is CASSPRTARNYGYTF. In DNA form, the CDR3 reads TGTGCCAGCAGTCCCCGGACAGCAAGAAACTATGGCTACACCTTC.

The rearrangement joins TRBV19 to TRBJ2-1; unclear D gene. Germline CDR1 and CDR2: LNHDA and SQIVND (reference sequence). CDR3 length: 14 residues. Trimming left V 4 bases short and J 15 bases short, with 22 bases between. CDR3 nucleotides: TGTGCCAGTAGTACACCTGCTCAACTTCGGGCTCGGTTCTTC. Translating gives CASSTPAQLRARFF.

The chain joins TRBV27 to TRBJ2-1, with D possibly called TRBD1 or TRBD2 (5 bases each). The CDR3 is made up of 15 amino acids. Germline-derived CDR1 and CDR2 are MNHEY and SMNVEV (reference sequence). V was shortened by 5 bases and J by 4 bases, with 15 bases between the two germline ends. The CDR3 DNA follows: TGTGCCAGCAGTCTAAACCGGGGACGATACAATGAGCAGTTCTTC. Residues: CASSLNRGRYNEQFF.

As DNA, the CDR3 is TGTGCCAGCAGCTCCGAGGGCCGGGCAAGCACAGATACGCAGTATTTT. Its protein product is CASSSEGRASTDTQYF. The rearrangement links TRBV5-4 to TRBJ2-3; D perhaps matches TRBD2 (5 bases). V was cut by 3 bases and J by 0 bases, with 14 bases left in between. The length of the CDR3 is 16 residues. Germline lookup yields CDR1 SGHNT and CDR2 YYREEE (reference sequence).

This clone was counted only a few times. The chain combines TRBV18 with TRBJ2-2; 10 bases align to TRBD1. Per germline, CDR1 KGHSH and CDR2 LQKENI. The CDR3 has 15 amino acids. J lost 5 bases, V lost 4 bases, and 4 bases had no gene match. CDR3 region: CASSRGGQGTGELFF. For the CDR3, the DNA is TGTGCCAGCTCACGCGGGGGACAGGGGACCGGGGAGCTGTTTTTT.

The chain couples TRBV6-6 to TRBJ2-1; 10 bases are a match to TRBD2. V shed 7 bases and J 8 bases; nucleotides not matched to a gene: 11. The CDR3 consists of 15 residues. Germline values: CDR1 MNHNY, CDR2 SVGAGI (reference sequence). The CDR3 coding sequence is TGTGCCAGCACATTCCGTAGCGGGGGGTCCGATGAGCAGTTCTTC. Protein: CASTFRSGGSDEQFF.

The V call is TRBV9, the J call TRBJ2-4, with 14 bases matching TRBD2. The CDR3 loop spans 16 amino acids. Per germline, CDR1 SGDLS and CDR2 YYNGEE. V lost 4 bases to trimming and J lost 7 bases; unmatched junction nucleotides: 7. CDR3 loop: CASSITTSGGANIQYF. Here the CDR3 DNA reads TGTGCCAGCAGCATCACGACTAGCGGGGGGGCGAACATTCAGTACTTC.